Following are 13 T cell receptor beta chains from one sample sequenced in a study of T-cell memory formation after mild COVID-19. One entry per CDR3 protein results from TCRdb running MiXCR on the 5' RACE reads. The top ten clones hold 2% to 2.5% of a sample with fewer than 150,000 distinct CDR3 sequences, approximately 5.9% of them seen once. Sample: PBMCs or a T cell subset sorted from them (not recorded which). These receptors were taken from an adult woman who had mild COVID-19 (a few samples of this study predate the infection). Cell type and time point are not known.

The CDR3, as DNA: TGCAGCGTCTTACCCGGGACAGTTGGAAACACCATATATTTT. It encodes CSVLPGTVGNTIYF. The chain links TRBV29-1 to TRBJ1-3, with 7 nucleotides matching TRBD1. J was trimmed by 3 bases and V by 6 bases; bases with no gene match: 8. The germline gives CDR1 SQVTM, CDR2 ANQGSEA. The length of the CDR3 is 14 residues.

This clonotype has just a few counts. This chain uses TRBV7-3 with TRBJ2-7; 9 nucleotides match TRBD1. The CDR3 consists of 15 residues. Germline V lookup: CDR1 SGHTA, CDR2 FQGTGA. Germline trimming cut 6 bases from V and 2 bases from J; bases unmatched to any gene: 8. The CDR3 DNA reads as TGTGCCAGCAGGGCGACCGGGACAGGGACCTACGAGCAGTACTTC. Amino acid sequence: CASRATGTGTYEQYF.

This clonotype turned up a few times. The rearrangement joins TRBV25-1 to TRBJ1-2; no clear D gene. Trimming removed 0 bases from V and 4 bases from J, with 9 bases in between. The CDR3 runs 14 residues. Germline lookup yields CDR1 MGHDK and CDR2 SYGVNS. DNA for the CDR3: TGTGCCAGCAGTGAATATGGGCGGGGCTATGGCTACACCTTC. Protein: CASSEYGRGYGYTF.

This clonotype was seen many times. The CDR3 reads CASFSGGDEQFF. The CDR3 DNA follows: TGTGCCAGCTTTAGCGGGGGCGATGAGCAGTTCTTC. The rearrangement links TRBV6-2 or TRBV6-3 to TRBJ2-1, with 9 bases lining up with TRBD2. The junction had 4 bases not matched to a gene; V was cut back by 8 bases and J by 8 bases. CDR3 length: 12 amino acids. In germline, CDR1 is MNHEY, CDR2 SVGEGT.

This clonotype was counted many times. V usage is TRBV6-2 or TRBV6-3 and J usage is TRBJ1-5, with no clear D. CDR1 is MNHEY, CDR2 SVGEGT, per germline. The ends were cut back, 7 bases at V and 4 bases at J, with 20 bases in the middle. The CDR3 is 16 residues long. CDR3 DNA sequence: TGTGCCAGCAATTTGGGTAACCCGTGGGGTAATCAGCCCCAGCATTTT. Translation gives CASNLGNPWGNQPQHF.

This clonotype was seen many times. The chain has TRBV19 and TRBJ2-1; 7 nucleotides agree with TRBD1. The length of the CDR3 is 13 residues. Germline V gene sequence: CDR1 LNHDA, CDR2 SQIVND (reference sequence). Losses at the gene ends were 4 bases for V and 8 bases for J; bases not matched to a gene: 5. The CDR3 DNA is TGTGCCAGTAGTAAAACAGGGGTTGATGAGCAGTTCTTC. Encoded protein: CASSKTGVDEQFF.

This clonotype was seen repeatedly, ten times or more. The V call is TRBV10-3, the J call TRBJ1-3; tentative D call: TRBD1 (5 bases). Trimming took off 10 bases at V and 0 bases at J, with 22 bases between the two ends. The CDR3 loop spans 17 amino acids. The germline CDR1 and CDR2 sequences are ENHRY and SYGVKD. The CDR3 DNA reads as TGTGCCAGCAGAATCCATCAGGGTATTTACTCTGGAAACACCATATATTTT. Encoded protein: CASRIHQGIYSGNTIYF.

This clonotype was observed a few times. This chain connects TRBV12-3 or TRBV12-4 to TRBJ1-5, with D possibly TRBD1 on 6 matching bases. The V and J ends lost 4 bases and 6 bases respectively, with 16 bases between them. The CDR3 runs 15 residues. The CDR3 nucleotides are TGTGCCAGCAGTTCCTATGGGGGGGCCGGTCAGCCCCAGCATTTT. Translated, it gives CASSSYGGAGQPQHF.

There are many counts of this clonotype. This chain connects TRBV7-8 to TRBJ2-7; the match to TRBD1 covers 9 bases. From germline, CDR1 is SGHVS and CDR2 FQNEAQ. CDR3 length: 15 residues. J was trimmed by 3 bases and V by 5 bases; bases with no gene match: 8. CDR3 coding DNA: TGTGCCAGCAGCCTCTCGACAGGGGGAATCTACGAGCAGTACTTC. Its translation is CASSLSTGGIYEQYF.

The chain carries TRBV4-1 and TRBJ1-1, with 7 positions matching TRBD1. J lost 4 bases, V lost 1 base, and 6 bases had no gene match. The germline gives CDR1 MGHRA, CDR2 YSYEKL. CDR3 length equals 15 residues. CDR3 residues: CASSQAVRQGTEAFF. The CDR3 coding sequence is TGCGCCAGCAGCCAAGCCGTTAGACAGGGCACTGAAGCTTTCTTT.

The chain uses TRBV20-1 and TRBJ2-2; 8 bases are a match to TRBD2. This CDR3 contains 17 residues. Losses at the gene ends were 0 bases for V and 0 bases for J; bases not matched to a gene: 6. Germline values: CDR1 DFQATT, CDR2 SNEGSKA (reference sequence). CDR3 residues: CSARDTAGVSNTGELFF. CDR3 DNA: TGCAGTGCTAGAGATACAGCGGGAGTATCGAACACCGGGGAGCTGTTTTTT.

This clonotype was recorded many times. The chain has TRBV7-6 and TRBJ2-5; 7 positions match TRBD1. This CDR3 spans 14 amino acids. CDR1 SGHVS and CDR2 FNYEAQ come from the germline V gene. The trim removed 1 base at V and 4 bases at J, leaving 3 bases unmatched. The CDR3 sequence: CASSLVAGGETQYF. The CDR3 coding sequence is TGTGCCAGCAGCTTAGTTGCAGGGGGAGAGACCCAGTACTTC.

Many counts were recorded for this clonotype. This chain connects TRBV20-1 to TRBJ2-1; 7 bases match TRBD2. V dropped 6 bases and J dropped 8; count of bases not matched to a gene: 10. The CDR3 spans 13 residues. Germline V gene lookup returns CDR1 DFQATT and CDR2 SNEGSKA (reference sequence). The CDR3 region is CSAAAGEVHEQFF. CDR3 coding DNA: TGCAGTGCAGCGGCGGGAGAGGTCCATGAGCAGTTCTTC.